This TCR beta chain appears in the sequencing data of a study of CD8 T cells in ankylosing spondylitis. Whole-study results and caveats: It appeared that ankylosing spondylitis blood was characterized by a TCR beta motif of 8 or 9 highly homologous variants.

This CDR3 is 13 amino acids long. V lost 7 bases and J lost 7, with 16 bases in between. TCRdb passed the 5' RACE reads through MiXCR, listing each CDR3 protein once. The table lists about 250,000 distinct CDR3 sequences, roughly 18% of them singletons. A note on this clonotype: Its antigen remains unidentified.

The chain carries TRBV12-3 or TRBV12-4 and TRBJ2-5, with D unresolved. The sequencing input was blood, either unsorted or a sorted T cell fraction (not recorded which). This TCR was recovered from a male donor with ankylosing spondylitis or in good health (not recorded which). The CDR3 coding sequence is TGTGCCAGCACCCCGGGTGAAGAAGCGACCCAGTACTTC. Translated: CASTPGEEATQYF.